These 25 T cell receptor beta chains were all obtained from the same sample, sequenced in a study of blood T cell repertoires in COVID-19. Using immunoSEQ multiplex PCR, the repertoire was profiled, and TCRdb retains in-frame clones only, with some absent. Of 77,000 or so clones listed, around 83% are singletons. What was sequenced was peripheral blood. The origin of the receptors is a woman aged 60-75 years with acute or convalescent COVID-19.

The J gene is TRBJ2-7, the V gene TRBV7-3, with D tentatively TRBD1 (6 bases). The CDR3 contains 13 residues. The V and J ends lost 5 bases and 7 bases respectively, with 15 bases between them. Germline V CDR1 and CDR2: SGHTA, FQGTGA. The CDR3 reads CASSPQQGWEQYF. CDR3 sequence (DNA): TGTGCCAGCAGCCCGCAACAGGGATGGGAGCAGTACTTC.

This rearrangement joins TRBV1 to TRBJ1-2; no DNA check was done on the table's D call, TRBD1. TRBV1 is listed as a pseudogene. The CDR3 totals 16 residues. CDR3 residues: CTSSQDRQDRANGYTF. The DNA for the CDR3 is TGCACCAGCAGCCAAGATCGTCAGGACAGGGCTAATGGCTACACCTTC.

The sample holds one count of this clone. This chain joins TRBV4-1 and TRBJ1-5, with 8 positions matching TRBD1. The J segment lost 0 bases and the V segment lost 2 bases, leaving 3 bases of the junction unmatched. Germline CDR1 MGHRA, CDR2 YSYEKL. The CDR3 is 16 amino acids. CDR3 in DNA: TGCGCCAGCAGCCAAAGGACAGGGCTTAGCAATCAGCCCCAGCATTTT. It specifies CASSQRTGLSNQPQHF.

The chain joins TRBV6-1 to TRBJ1-3; D perhaps matches TRBD1 (5 bases). This CDR3 has 16 amino acids. CDR1 and CDR2 (germline): MNHNS, SASEGT. V lost 0 bases and J lost 3, with 12 bases in between. Written as DNA, the CDR3 is TGTGCCAGCAGTGAAGCGGTATGGGGGGGTGGAAACACCATATATTTT. Translating gives CASSEAVWGGGNTIYF.

The V call is TRBV2, the J call TRBJ2-2, with 11 bases fitting TRBD2. Germline V gives CDR1 SNHLY, CDR2 FYNNEI. V lost 0 bases to trimming and J lost 0 bases; unmatched junction nucleotides: 6. CDR3 length: 19 amino acids. This CDR3 is CASSEARLAGGPNTGELFF. The CDR3 nucleotides read TGTGCCAGCAGTGAAGCGCGTCTAGCGGGGGGCCCGAACACCGGGGAGCTGTTTTTT.

About this clone: Other nucleotide sequences in the sample specify the same CDR3. The rearrangement joins TRBV5-5 to TRBJ1-1, with TRBD1 matching over 8 bases. The CDR3 is made up of 15 amino acids. V trimming: 2 bases; J trimming: 1 base; junction bases outside the gene matches: 4. Germline CDR1 SGHKS, CDR2 YYEKEE (reference sequence). The CDR3 here is CASSLRTGRNTEAFF. The CDR3 nucleotides are TGTGCCAGCAGCTTAAGGACAGGGAGGAACACTGAAGCTTTCTTT.

V and J are TRBV9 and TRBJ1-1; D is perhaps TRBD1 (6 bases). CDR3 length: 14 residues. Germline CDR1 is SGDLS and CDR2 is YYNGEE. V gave up 0 bases and J gave up 5 bases, with 11 bases separating them. The CDR3 DNA reads TGTGCCAGCAGCGTAGTAGGGGGTGGAACTGAAGCTTTCTTT. Translated: CASSVVGGGTEAFF.

The V call is TRBV3-1 (or the pseudogene TRBV3-2), the J call TRBJ1-5; possible D gene TRBD1, 5 bases. The CDR3 contains 15 residues. V lost 0 bases to trimming and J lost 7 bases, with 13 bases between them. Germline CDR1 is LGHDT and CDR2 is YNNKEL (reference sequence). The DNA for the CDR3 is TGTGCCAGCAGCCAAGATAGAGGGGCGGGACAGCCCCAGCATTTT. Its translation is CASSQDRGAGQPQHF.

The chain couples TRBV10-3 to TRBJ1-2; 9 nucleotides line up with TRBD1. Unmatched junction bases numbered 11, after V lost 7 bases and J lost 8 bases. CDR3 length: 14 amino acids. The germline gives CDR1 ENHRY, CDR2 SYGVKD. The CDR3 DNA sequence: TGTGCCATCACCTCTACCCGGGACAGGGAAGGCTACACCTTC. It translates to CAITSTRDREGYTF.

The V and J genes are TRBV21-1 and TRBJ2-6; the table's D call, TRBD1, has no DNA check behind it. TRBV21-1 is recorded as a pseudogene. CDR3 length equals 19 residues. CDR3: CASSKAGYRFFSGANVLTF. The DNA for the CDR3 is TGTGCCAGCAGCAAAGCGGGGTACAGGTTCTTCTCTGGGGCCAACGTCCTGACTTTC.

CDR3 residues: CASSIPLLRVGNSPLHF. The CDR3 bases are TGTGCCAGTAGTATTCCCTTGCTGAGAGTTGGTAATTCACCCCTCCACTTT. The chain employs TRBV19 and TRBJ1-6; D call uncertain. Germline lookup yields CDR1 LNHDA and CDR2 SQIVND (reference sequence). The length of the CDR3 is 17 residues. Trimming cost V 3 bases and J 6 bases, with 18 bases left between them.

This chain connects TRBV3-1 (or the pseudogene TRBV3-2) to TRBJ1-2; D is possibly TRBD1 (5 bases). Germline V CDR1 and CDR2: LGHDT, YNNKEL (reference sequence). The CDR3 spans 14 residues. The V gene lost 2 bases and the J gene lost 4 bases, with 11 bases spanning the gap. CDR3 in amino acids: CASSQMGLGYGYTF. In nucleotides, the CDR3 is TGTGCCAGCAGCCAAATGGGGCTTGGCTATGGCTACACCTTC.

The chain has TRBV19 and TRBJ2-2; possible D gene TRBD1, 6 bases. The CDR3 is 18 amino acids. Trimming removed 6 bases at V and 0 bases at J, with 20 bases between. Germline-derived CDR1 and CDR2 are LNHDA and SQIVND (reference sequence). Here the CDR3 DNA reads TGTGCCAGTAGAAGGGTAAAGACAGGTTGGTCGAACACCGGGGAGCTGTTTTTT. Translation: CASRRVKTGWSNTGELFF. Filled out from reference TRBV19 and TRBJ2-2, the complete variable domain reads DGGITQSPKYLFRKEGQNVTLSCEQNLNHDAMYWYRQDPGQGLRLIYYSQIVNDFQKGDIAEGYSVSREKKESFPLTVTSAQKNPTAFYLCASRRVKTGWSNTGELFFGEGSRLTVL.

CDR3 sequence: CASRSRQGYEQYF. As DNA, the CDR3 is TGTGCCAGCAGATCCCGACAGGGCTACGAGCAGTACTTC. This sequence joins TRBV13 and TRBJ2-7; TRBD1 matches 7 bases. Trimming removed 6 bases from V and 3 bases from J; junction bases left unmatched: 5. Germline values: CDR1 PRHDT, CDR2 FYEKMQ (reference sequence). The CDR3 length is 13 residues. Variable domain in full (rest from reference TRBV13 and TRBJ2-7): AAGVIQSPRHLIKEKRETATLKCYPIPRHDTVYWYQQGPGQDPQFLISFYEKMQSDKGSIPDRFSAQQFSDYHSELNMSSLELGDSALYFCASRSRQGYEQYFGPGTRLTVT.

The gene calls are TRBV6-6 and TRBJ2-3, with 9 positions matching TRBD2. J lost 0 bases, V lost 5 bases, and 9 bases had no gene match. The germline V gene has CDR1 MNHNY and CDR2 SVGAGI (reference sequence). The CDR3 consists of 17 residues. DNA for the CDR3: TGTGCCAGCAGTCCAGCAGCGGGGGGCGCTAGCACAGATACGCAGTATTTT. It encodes CASSPAAGGASTDTQYF.

J is TRBJ1-4 and V is TRBV24-1; D possibly corresponds to TRBD1 (5 bases). Trimming left V 9 bases short and J 10 bases short, with 14 bases between. CDR1 is KGHDR, CDR2 SFDVKD, per germline. The CDR3 is 12 residues long. The CDR3, as DNA: TGTGCCACCTCGACCACCGGGGGAAAACTGTTTTTT. Amino acids: CATSTTGGKLFF.

V is TRBV27 and J is TRBJ1-3, with TRBD1 identical over 7 bases. Germline V gives CDR1 MNHEY, CDR2 SMNVEV (reference sequence). The length of the CDR3 is 15 residues. Unmatched junction bases numbered 8, after V lost 5 bases and J lost 4 bases. Here the CDR3 reads CASSPDRVVGNTIYF. The CDR3 nucleotides read TGTGCCAGCAGTCCCGACAGGGTGGTCGGAAACACCATATATTTT.

This chain connects TRBV6-5 to TRBJ2-7, with a weak D call TRBD1 (6 bases). V was cut by 6 bases and J by 1 base, with 13 bases left in between. This CDR3 region has 14 residues. From germline, CDR1 is MNHEY and CDR2 SVGAGI. The chain's CDR3 is CASSRSTGSYEQYF. Written as DNA, the CDR3 is TGTGCCAGCAGCCGATCGACAGGTTCCTACGAGCAGTACTTC.

The CDR3 here is CASSLDGSGNTIYF. DNA of the CDR3: TGTGCCAGCAGCTTGGACGGCTCTGGAAACACCATATATTTT. V is TRBV5-4 and J is TRBJ1-3; no clear D gene. Germline V gene data show CDR1 as SGHNT and CDR2 as YYREEE (reference sequence). Trimming stripped 0 bases from V and 0 bases from J, with 4 bases between. The CDR3 runs 14 residues.

V usage is TRBV5-1 and J usage is TRBJ2-1, with 9 bases lining up with TRBD1. CDR3 size: 16 residues. From germline, CDR1 is SGHRS and CDR2 YFSETQ. Germline trimming cut 1 base from V and 6 bases from J; bases unmatched to any gene: 8. The CDR3 coding sequence is TGCGCCAGCAGCTTGAAAGCCGGGACAGGGCGCAATGAGCAGTTCTTC. Translating it yields CASSLKAGTGRNEQFF.

J is TRBJ1-1 and V is TRBV7-9, with no clear D. V lost 5 bases to trimming and J lost 11 bases, with 15 bases between them. The V gene's germline CDR1 is SEHNR and CDR2 FQNEAQ (reference sequence). The CDR3 runs to 12 residues. CDR3 sequence reads: CASSPPSEVAFF. The CDR3 nucleotides are TGTGCCAGCAGCCCCCCGTCAGAAGTTGCTTTCTTT.

This clone has a handful of counts. The chain joins TRBV11-2 to TRBJ1-2, with 12 bases matching TRBD1. Germline V gene lookup returns CDR1 SGHAT and CDR2 FQNNGV. CDR3 length: 15 residues. V lost 4 bases to trimming and J lost 8 bases; unmatched junction nucleotides: 8. The CDR3 nucleotides are TGTGCCAGCAGCTCGCCGGGACAGGGGGCGAACGGCTACACCTTC. Protein sequence: CASSSPGQGANGYTF.

The V call is TRBV30, the J call TRBJ1-6; D remains unclear. Germline CDR1 and CDR2: GTSNPN and SVGIG (reference sequence). The CDR3 length is 15 residues. V gave up 0 bases and J gave up 7 bases, with 13 bases separating them. The CDR3 DNA sequence: TGTGCCTGGAGTGTACCCCCAGGTATGAATTCACCCCTCCACTTT. Translated: CAWSVPPGMNSPLHF.

This chain connects TRBV19 to TRBJ1-1; 7 nucleotides match TRBD1. Germline CDR1 reads LNHDA; CDR2 reads SQIVND (reference sequence). This CDR3 contains 14 residues. J was trimmed by 5 bases and V by 7 bases; bases with no gene match: 10. The CDR3 loop is CASKGGGKGTEAFF. CDR3 in DNA: TGTGCCAGTAAAGGAGGGGGCAAGGGTACTGAAGCTTTCTTT.

The chain is built from TRBV5-1 and TRBJ2-1, with 9 positions matching TRBD2. J lost 6 bases, V lost 0 bases, and 7 bases had no gene match. Germline V gene data show CDR1 as SGHRS and CDR2 as YFSETQ. This CDR3 is built from 16 residues. The CDR3 bases are TGCGCCAGCAGCTTGGGACTAGCGGTGGGCAGCAATGAGCAGTTCTTC. Translation: CASSLGLAVGSNEQFF. The full variable domain, with the rest looked up from reference TRBV5-1 and TRBJ2-1, is KAGVTQTPRYLIKTRGQQVTLSCSPISGHRSVSWYQQTPGQGLQFLFEYFSETQRNKGNFPGRFSGRQFSNSRSEMNVSTLELGDSALYLCASSLGLAVGSNEQFFGPGTRLTVL.